The TCR beta chain described here comes from a study of T cell repertoires in cytomegalovirus infection. Overall study: Through public TCR beta signatures, both CMV infection and matching HLA type were indicated.

TCRdb reprocessed the reads via MiXCR and lists one record per CDR3 protein. The sample yields approximately 190,000 distinct CDR3 sequences, nearly 9.5% seen once. General study findings and limits: Public TCR beta family frequency separated CMV-and-HLA carriers, including in an independent cohort. HLA-C-restricted CMV-specific TCR beta clonotypes were dominant in the ex vivo response.

The CDR3 is 12 amino acids. V was pared by 5 bases and J by 11 bases, with 13 bases between. This clonotype was counted ten times or more. Antigen unknown. This sequence was found in a human donor in good health (CMV status not recorded). Some clones in this sample may be carry-over from other donors' samples. This sequence joins TRBV12-3 or TRBV12-4 and TRBJ2-1; D ambiguous. The sequenced sample consisted of PBMCs. In DNA form, the CDR3 reads TGTGCCAGCAGTCCCGAAGTTATTAAGCAGTTCTTC. It specifies CASSPEVIKQFF.